Listed below are T cell receptor beta chains from one sample, sequenced in a study of blood T cell repertoires in COVID-19. Profiled with immunoSEQ multiplex PCR; TCRdb holds only in-frame clones, not every one. The sample includes roughly 62,000 clones, approximately 84% of them seen just once. The sequenced sample consisted of peripheral blood. These receptors came from a man aged 55 to 70 with acute or convalescent COVID-19. The CDR3 runs from the conserved cysteine through the conserved F or W. Each record gives: CDR3 DNA, CDR3 protein, CDR3 length, J gene, D gene, clone size, V gene. The D gene is left open where the match is weak. The size field is filled for only some rows; it gives once, few, many or a size class.

CDR3nt: TGCGCCAGCAGCTTAGGGACAGAGAGAAACATTCAGTACTTC
CDR3aa: CASSLGTERNIQYF
len: 14
j_gene: TRBJ2-4
d_gene: TRBD1
abundance: once
v_gene: TRBV5-1

CDR3nt: TGTGCCAGTAAGCAGGGGGCGGACACTGAAGCTTTCTTT
CDR3aa: CASKQGADTEAFF
len: 13
j_gene: TRBJ1-1
d_gene: TRBD1
abundance: NA
v_gene: TRBV19

CDR3nt: TGTGCCAGCAGTTCGACCGGGACAGCCTACGAGCAGTACTTC
CDR3aa: CASSSTGTAYEQYF
len: 14
j_gene: TRBJ2-7
d_gene: TRBD1
abundance: NA
v_gene: TRBV6-2/TRBV6-3

CDR3nt: TGCGCCAGCAGCCCGGGGCCAGGACAGGGGAGGCCCAATGAGCAGTTCTTC
CDR3aa: CASSPGPGQGRPNEQFF
len: 17
j_gene: TRBJ2-1
d_gene: TRBD1
abundance: NA
v_gene: TRBV4-1

CDR3nt: TGTGCCAGTAGTCACGGGACAGAGGGCAATAGCAATCAGCCCCAGCATTTT
CDR3aa: CASSHGTEGNSNQPQHF
len: 17
j_gene: TRBJ1-5
d_gene: TRBD1
abundance: NA
v_gene: TRBV19

CDR3nt: TGTGCCAGCAGCAAAGAAGGTATGGGGGACAAATGGGGCAAAAACATTCAGTACTTC
CDR3aa: CASSKEGMGDKWGKNIQYF
len: 19
j_gene: TRBJ2-4
d_gene: NA
abundance: NA
v_gene: TRBV21-1

CDR3nt: TGTGCCAGCAGCTTAGAATCCGGGACAGGGAACTACAATGAGCAGTTCTTC
CDR3aa: CASSLESGTGNYNEQFF
len: 17
j_gene: TRBJ2-1
d_gene: TRBD1
abundance: NA
v_gene: TRBV7-6

CDR3nt: TGCGCCAGCAGCTTGGGAGGGAGCTATGGCTACACCTTC
CDR3aa: CASSLGGSYGYTF
len: 13
j_gene: TRBJ1-2
d_gene: NA
abundance: NA
v_gene: TRBV5-1

CDR3nt: TGCGCCAGCGAGAGAGACAATGAGCAGTTCTTC
CDR3aa: CASERDNEQFF
len: 11
j_gene: TRBJ2-1
d_gene: NA
abundance: NA
v_gene: TRBV5-1

CDR3nt: TGTGCCAGCAGCTCCACCGGGGGGCAGGCTTTCTTT
CDR3aa: CASSSTGGQAFF
len: 12
j_gene: TRBJ1-1
d_gene: NA
abundance: NA
v_gene: TRBV5-4

CDR3nt: TGTGCCAGCAGTACCGGACAGGGGCGGGAAAAACTGTTTTTT
CDR3aa: CASSTGQGREKLFF
len: 14
j_gene: TRBJ1-4
d_gene: TRBD1
abundance: once
v_gene: TRBV2

CDR3nt: TGTGCCAGTAGTATACAGGGGGCGTTTCTTCCCAACTATGGCTACACCTTC
CDR3aa: CASSIQGAFLPNYGYTF
len: 17
j_gene: TRBJ1-2
d_gene: TRBD1
abundance: NA
v_gene: TRBV19

CDR3nt: TGCGCCAGCAGCCAAGAGGTGGTCCCACACGATGAGCAGTTCTTC
CDR3aa: CASSQEVVPHDEQFF
len: 15
j_gene: TRBJ2-1
d_gene: NA
abundance: few
v_gene: TRBV4-1

CDR3nt: TGTGCCAGCAGCAACTCCAAGCGGGGGGGCCTAAATACGCAGTATTTT
CDR3aa: CASSNSKRGGLNTQYF
len: 16
j_gene: TRBJ2-3
d_gene: NA
abundance: NA
v_gene: TRBV21-1

CDR3nt: TGTGCCAGCTCACCAGGGCTGAACACTGAAGCTTTCTTT
CDR3aa: CASSPGLNTEAFF
len: 13
j_gene: TRBJ1-1
d_gene: NA
abundance: NA
v_gene: TRBV18

CDR3nt: TGTGCCAGCAGTGAACAGGGGAAAGGTGAAAAACTGTTTTTT
CDR3aa: CASSEQGKGEKLFF
len: 14
j_gene: TRBJ1-4
d_gene: NA
abundance: few
v_gene: TRBV2

CDR3nt: TGTGCCAGCAGTTACTCGCGGGAGGACACTGAAGCTTTCTTT
CDR3aa: CASSYSREDTEAFF
len: 14
j_gene: TRBJ1-1
d_gene: NA
abundance: NA
v_gene: TRBV6-5

CDR3nt: TGTGCCAGTAGTGGCGGGAAGGGGGAGCTGTTTTTT
CDR3aa: CASSGGKGELFF
len: 12
j_gene: TRBJ2-2
d_gene: NA
abundance: NA
v_gene: TRBV19

CDR3nt: TGTGCCAGCAGTTACGGAGCCGGATTGAGGACCGGGGAGCTGTTTTTT
CDR3aa: CASSYGAGLRTGELFF
len: 16
j_gene: TRBJ2-2
d_gene: NA
abundance: NA
v_gene: TRBV6-5

CDR3nt: TGTGCCAGTAGTATAGATCCAGACTATGGCTACACCTTC
CDR3aa: CASSIDPDYGYTF
len: 13
j_gene: TRBJ1-2
d_gene: NA
abundance: NA
v_gene: TRBV19

CDR3nt: TGTGCCAGCGGGCGGGGGACAGATACGCAGTATTTT
CDR3aa: CASGRGTDTQYF
len: 12
j_gene: TRBJ2-3
d_gene: TRBD2
abundance: NA
v_gene: TRBV5-4

CDR3nt: TGTGCCAGCAGCGCGGGAGGGGGGTACGACTATGGCTACACCTTC
CDR3aa: CASSAGGGYDYGYTF
len: 15
j_gene: TRBJ1-2
d_gene: NA
abundance: once
v_gene: TRBV9